This T cell receptor beta chain was profiled in a study of T cell responses to AZD1222 COVID-19 vaccine. Regarding the study as a whole: Researchers took repertoire samples only after the peak T cell response had come. Seropositive status at baseline applied to only 6 or 7 AZD1222 recipients. CD4 TCRs linked to vaccination spanned spike, dominating at 160-218 and 743-854. The breadth and depth of Spike-specific TCRs increased once two AZD1222 doses had been given.

For this clone: The antigen remains unidentified.

Using immunoSEQ multiplex PCR, the repertoire was profiled, and TCRdb retains in-frame clones only, with some absent. Among approximately 140,000 clones listed, around 90% were seen once. This material consisted of peripheral blood, taken on day 0 of MenACWY control vaccination. This receptor was obtained from an adult in good health.

In nucleotides, the CDR3 is TGCGCCAGCAGCCCCCAAGGGGCCCCCGGCGGGAGCAATCAGCCCCAGCATTTT. It yields the protein CASSPQGAPGGSNQPQHF. This chain joins TRBV4-1 and TRBJ1-5; possibly TRBD1 for D (5 bases). V was shortened by 4 bases and J by 1 base, with 20 bases between the two germline ends. Germline lookup yields CDR1 MGHRA and CDR2 YSYEKL. The CDR3 consists of 18 residues.